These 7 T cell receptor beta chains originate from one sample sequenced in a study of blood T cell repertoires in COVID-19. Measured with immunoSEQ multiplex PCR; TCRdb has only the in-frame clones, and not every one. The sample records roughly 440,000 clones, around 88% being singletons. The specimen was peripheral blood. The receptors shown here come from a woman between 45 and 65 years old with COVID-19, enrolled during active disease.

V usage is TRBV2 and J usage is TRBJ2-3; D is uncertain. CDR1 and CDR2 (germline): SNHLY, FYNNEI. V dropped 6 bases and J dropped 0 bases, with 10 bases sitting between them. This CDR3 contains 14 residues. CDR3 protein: CASRAGPSTDTQYF. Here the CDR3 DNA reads TGTGCCAGCAGGGCTGGGCCTAGCACAGATACGCAGTATTTT.

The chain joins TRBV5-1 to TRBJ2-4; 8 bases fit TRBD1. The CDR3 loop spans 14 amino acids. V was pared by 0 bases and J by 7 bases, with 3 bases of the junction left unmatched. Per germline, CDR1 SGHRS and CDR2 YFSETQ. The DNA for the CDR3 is TGCGCCAGCAGCTTGGGACAGGGGAAGAACATTCAGTACTTC. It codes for CASSLGQGKNIQYF.

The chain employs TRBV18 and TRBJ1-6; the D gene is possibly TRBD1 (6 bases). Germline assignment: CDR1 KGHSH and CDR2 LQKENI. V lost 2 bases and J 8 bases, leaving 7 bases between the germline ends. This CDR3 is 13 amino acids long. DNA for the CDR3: TGTGCCAGCTCACCAGGGGGCGATTCACCCCTCCACTTT. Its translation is CASSPGGDSPLHF.

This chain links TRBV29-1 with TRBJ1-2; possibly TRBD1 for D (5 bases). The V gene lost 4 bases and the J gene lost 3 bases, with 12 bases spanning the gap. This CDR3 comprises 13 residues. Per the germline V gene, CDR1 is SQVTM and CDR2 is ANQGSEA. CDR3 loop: CSVVSVRDYGYTF. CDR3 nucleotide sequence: TGCAGCGTTGTCAGTGTCAGGGACTATGGCTACACCTTC.

CDR3 sequence reads: CASSFDREVQYF. CDR3 sequence (DNA): TGTGCCAGCAGCTTCGACAGGGAAGTGCAGTACTTC. The rearrangement links TRBV5-4 to TRBJ2-7; TRBD1 aligns across 7 bases. Trimming removed 2 bases from V and 9 bases from J; junction bases left unmatched: 5. There are 12 residues in the CDR3. CDR1 and CDR2 from the germline V gene are SGHNT and YYREEE (reference sequence).

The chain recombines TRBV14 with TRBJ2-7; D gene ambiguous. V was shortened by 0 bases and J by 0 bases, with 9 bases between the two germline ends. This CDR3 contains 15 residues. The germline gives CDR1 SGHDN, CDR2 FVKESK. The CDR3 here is CASSQESWSSYEQYF. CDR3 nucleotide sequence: TGTGCCAGCAGCCAAGAAAGTTGGAGCTCCTACGAGCAGTACTTC. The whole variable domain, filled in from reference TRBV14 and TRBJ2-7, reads EAGVTQFPSHSVIEKGQTVTLRCDPISGHDNLYWYRRVMGKEIKFLLHFVKESKQDESGMPNNRFLAERTGGTYSTLKVQPAELEDSGVYFCASSQESWSSYEQYFGPGTRLTVT.

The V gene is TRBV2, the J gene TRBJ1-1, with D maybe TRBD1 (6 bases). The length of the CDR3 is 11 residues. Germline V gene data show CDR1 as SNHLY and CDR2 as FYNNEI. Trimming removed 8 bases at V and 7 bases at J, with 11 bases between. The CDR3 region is CASLDRSEAFF. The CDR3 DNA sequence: TGTGCCAGCCTTGACAGGAGTGAAGCTTTCTTT.